This T cell receptor (beta chain) emerged from a study of shared clonotypes between healthy human individuals. Study observations and caveats: The sampled material consisted only of blood, and tissue repertoires are likely to differ. Across a handful of donors, naive CD4 shared around 5.1%, naive CD8 3.5% to 4%, memory CD4 2% to 2.5%, memory CD8 about 0.38%.

CDR3 length: 13 amino acids. V was clipped by 6 bases and J by 8 bases; unmatched bases: 10. Germline CDR1 reads LNHDA; CDR2 reads SQIVND (reference sequence). Of note for this clone: Antigen specificity is unknown.

In the original processing: ImmunoSEQ only sent back junction sequences with no quality scores, so filtering was done differently. Profiled with immunoSEQ multiplex PCR; TCRdb holds only in-frame clones, not every one. V and J calls and clone size are those listed in that table; D and trimming were worked out from the DNA. The table records some 680,000 clones, around four fifths of them present only once. The study drew its donors from healthy HIV-negative adults without recent acute infections or vaccinations. The sequenced material came from memory CD4+ T cells sorted from blood. Subset given: CD45RA-negative fraction. This clonotype was sampled from a woman in her twenties or thirties in good health. V is TRBV19 and J is TRBJ2-7, with 7 bases matching TRBD2. In DNA, the CDR3 is TGTGCCAGTAGAACCCCTGCGGGGGAAAAGCAGTACTTC. Residues: CASRTPAGEKQYF.